The 17 T cell receptor beta chains presented below share a single source sample, sequenced in a study of shared clonotypes between healthy human individuals (TCRdb year 2020). Libraries were built with the immunoSEQ multiplex PCR assay. In its TCRdb copy, this immuneACCESS table keeps in-frame sequences only and misses some clones. Where compared with another copy, unresolved V genes explain less than half of these, and the others have no known cause. The sample contains more than 2 million clones, approximately 94% of them found a single time. The leading ten clones occupy roughly 0.13% of the sample. Sequences were obtained from naive CD4+ T cells sorted from blood. The cell subset or site label here, explained by the study, means: CD45RA+ positively selected. The receptors originated from a man aged 18 to 29 in good health.

This clone showed up just once. V and J are TRBV11-3 and TRBJ2-2; no definite D call. This CDR3 has 13 amino acids. Germline loops: CDR1 SGHNT, CDR2 YENEEA. V lost 1 base and J 9 bases, leaving 9 bases between the germline ends. The CDR3 loop is CASSLVPQRELFF. The CDR3 bases are TGTGCCAGCAGCTTAGTGCCGCAGCGGGAGCTGTTTTTT. Together with reference TRBV11-3 and TRBJ2-2, the CDR3 gives the full variable domain: EAGVVQSPRYKIIEKKQPVAFWCNPISGHNTLYWYLQNLGQGPELLIRYENEEAVDDSQLPKDRFSAERLKGVDSTLKIQPAELGDSAVYLCASSLVPQRELFFGEGSRLTVL.

V is TRBV5-1 and J is TRBJ2-3; unclear D gene. The CDR3 totals 14 residues. Germline CDR1 and CDR2: SGHRS and YFSETQ. Trimming took off 0 bases at V and 2 bases at J, with 7 bases between the two ends. CDR3 sequence reads: CASSLEHTTDTQYF. CDR3 nucleotides: TGCGCCAGCAGCTTGGAACACACCACAGATACGCAGTATTTT.

The genes are TRBV11-2 and TRBJ2-3; a possible D gene is TRBD1 (5 bases). The CDR3 consists of 17 residues. Per the germline V gene, CDR1 is SGHAT and CDR2 is FQNNGV. Trimming removed 1 base from V and 1 base from J, with 15 bases in between. CDR3 in DNA: TGTGCCAGCAGCTTAGGAATCTGGGGCGAGGGCACAGATACGCAGTATTTT. Residues: CASSLGIWGEGTDTQYF.

This chain links TRBV5-4 with TRBJ2-1; a weak D match, TRBD1 (5 bases). The CDR3 consists of 14 residues. Trimming took 4 bases from V and 0 from J, leaving 8 bases between them. The germline gives CDR1 SGHNT, CDR2 YYREEE (reference sequence). The CDR3 nucleotides are TGTGCCAGCAGCATCGACAGCTCCTACAATGAGCAGTTCTTC. It encodes CASSIDSSYNEQFF.

This chain uses TRBV19 with TRBJ2-6; no clear D gene. Germline loops: CDR1 LNHDA, CDR2 SQIVND (reference sequence). V was shortened by 2 bases and J by 4 bases, with 12 bases between the two germline ends. The CDR3 totals 16 residues. The CDR3 here is CASSIPFPGGANVLTF. The CDR3, as DNA: TGTGCCAGTAGTATACCATTCCCGGGCGGGGCCAACGTCCTGACTTTC.

This chain connects TRBV9 to TRBJ2-5; D uncertain. Germline CDR1 and CDR2: SGDLS and YYNGEE. The CDR3 sequence is 12 residues long. V was cut by 6 bases and J by 2 bases, with 8 bases left in between. In DNA form, the CDR3 reads TGTGCCAGCAATACAGATCAAGAGACCCAGTACTTC. As protein: CASNTDQETQYF.

V gene TRBV30 combines with J gene TRBJ1-2, with 7 bases fitting TRBD1. The V and J ends lost 4 bases and 4 bases, in that order; junction bases with no gene match: 6. This CDR3 is built from 13 residues. Germline values: CDR1 GTSNPN, CDR2 SVGIG (reference sequence). CDR3 sequence: CAWKRQGVYGYTF. In nucleotides, the CDR3 is TGTGCCTGGAAAAGGCAGGGGGTCTATGGCTACACCTTC.

CDR3 in amino acids: CASSNYNEQFF. The CDR3 coding sequence is TGTGCCAGCAGCAATTACAATGAGCAGTTCTTC. V gene TRBV9 combines with J gene TRBJ2-1, with D unclear. With 4 bases removed from V and 4 bases from J, the gap between germline ends came to 3 bases. The CDR3 covers 11 residues. Per the germline V gene, CDR1 is SGDLS and CDR2 is YYNGEE.

This clone was observed a few times. The chain employs TRBV10-3 and TRBJ1-4, with D unclear. The germline V gene has CDR1 ENHRY and CDR2 SYGVKD. The CDR3 has 14 amino acids. Trimming pared 3 bases from V and 7 bases from J, leaving 12 bases between. The CDR3 reads CAISDMGGTEKLFF. CDR3 DNA: TGTGCCATCAGTGATATGGGAGGTACTGAAAAACTGTTTTTT.

Concerning this clone itself: Other nucleotide sequences in the sample specify the same CDR3. The chain recombines TRBV4-1 with TRBJ2-3; D call uncertain. There are 13 residues in the CDR3. V was cut by 1 base and J by 4 bases, with 6 bases left in between. Germline V gene data show CDR1 as MGHRA and CDR2 as YSYEKL. The CDR3 here is CASSQVRADTQYF. The CDR3 nucleotides read TGCGCCAGCAGCCAAGTTAGGGCAGATACGCAGTATTTT.

The gene calls are TRBV6-6 and TRBJ1-3; no reliable D call. Germline V CDR1 and CDR2: MNHNY, SVGAGI (reference sequence). Trimming took off 2 bases at V and 2 bases at J, with 10 bases between the two ends. The CDR3 covers 15 residues. The CDR3 spells CASSYVQSAGNTIYF. For the CDR3, the DNA is TGTGCCAGCAGTTACGTACAGAGCGCTGGAAACACCATATATTTT.

The count of this clone is one. The chain joins TRBV5-1 to TRBJ1-1, with a tentative D call TRBD1 (5 bases). The length of the CDR3 is 15 residues. The V gene's germline CDR1 is SGHRS and CDR2 YFSETQ. Deletions cut 3 bases from V and 5 bases from J, with 17 bases between. CDR3: CASSSLPSGGTEAFF. CDR3 coding DNA: TGCGCCAGCAGCTCTCTTCCGTCGGGGGGTACTGAAGCTTTCTTT.

For this clone: The sample has other DNA sequences that encode this CDR3 too. The J gene is TRBJ1-2, the V gene TRBV7-9; D remains ambiguous. Germline CDR1 reads SEHNR; CDR2 reads FQNEAQ (reference sequence). The CDR3 contains 15 residues. Trimming took 5 bases from V and 7 from J, leaving 20 bases between them. As DNA, the CDR3 is TGTGCCAGCAGCGTTTCTGTTTCAGACCTCCTTGGCTACACCTTC. Its protein is CASSVSVSDLLGYTF.

The chain joins TRBV28 to TRBJ1-1; weak D call: TRBD1 (5 bases). Trimming pared 7 bases from V and 0 bases from J, leaving 9 bases between. Germline CDR1 reads MDHEN; CDR2 reads SYDVKM. There are 13 residues in the CDR3. The CDR3 bases are TGTGCCAGCACCCCAGGGATGAACACTGAAGCTTTCTTT. Translated: CASTPGMNTEAFF.

The J gene is TRBJ1-3, the V gene TRBV10-3; no firm D call. Trimming stripped 2 bases from V and 0 bases from J, with 5 bases between. CDR1 and CDR2 (germline): ENHRY, SYGVKD. This CDR3 region has 14 residues. The CDR3 region is CAISENISGNTIYF. The CDR3 nucleotides read TGTGCCATCAGTGAGAACATCTCTGGAAACACCATATATTTT.

The CDR3 sequence is CASSLGRRGETQYF. CDR3 bases: TGTGCCAGCAGTTTAGGAAGACGGGGGGAGACCCAGTACTTC. The V call is TRBV28, the J call TRBJ2-5; perhaps TRBD2 as D (6 bases). Germline values: CDR1 MDHEN, CDR2 SYDVKM. V lost 2 bases to trimming and J lost 5 bases, with 12 bases between them. This CDR3 comprises 14 residues.

The V and J genes are TRBV2 and TRBJ2-5, with D perhaps matching TRBD1 (6 bases). V lost 7 bases and J lost 1, with 10 bases in between. The CDR3 is made up of 13 amino acids. Germline V gene lookup returns CDR1 SNHLY and CDR2 FYNNEI. This CDR3 reads CASNTGLQETQYF. DNA for the CDR3: TGTGCCAGCAACACAGGGCTCCAAGAGACCCAGTACTTC.